These 31 T cell receptor beta chains were sequenced from one sample in a study of graft-versus-host responses after intestinal transplantation (dated by TCRdb to about 2021). The time point label for this specimen denotes: cells obtained before transplantation from donor or recipient. The library was obtained by the immunoSEQ multiplex PCR assay. TCRdb holds this immuneACCESS table with in-frame rearrangements only. Some clones are missing; in checked studies, unresolved V genes explain under half, and the rest has no known cause. The sample yields roughly 6,000 clones; 20% to 25% were counted once. More than 5% of the sample belongs to the ten largest clones. This sample comprised alloreactive CD4+ T cells from a mixed lymphocyte reaction culture, obtained before transplantation. The cell subset or site label corresponds to: CFSE-low proliferating T cells sorted from roughly six-day pre-transplant mixed lymphocyte reaction (GvH or HvG direction). Receptor source: a human patient who was an organ donor for intestinal transplantation.

This clone has just a few counts. The J gene is TRBJ1-1, the V gene TRBV18; 11 bases are shared with TRBD1. This CDR3 has 17 residues. With 6 bases clipped from V and 0 bases from J, the junction kept 9 bases outside the gene matches. Germline assignment: CDR1 KGHSH and CDR2 LQKENI. CDR3 loop: CASSPGTGGLMNTEAFF. CDR3 nucleotide sequence: TGTGCCAGCTCCCCCGGGACAGGGGGACTCATGAACACTGAAGCTTTCTTT.

This clone was seen a single time. V gene TRBV11-2 combines with J gene TRBJ2-3; D call uncertain. Germline V lookup: CDR1 SGHAT, CDR2 FQNNGV. Trimming cost V 1 base and J 5 bases, with 4 bases left between them. The CDR3 sequence is 12 residues long. The DNA of the CDR3 is TGTGCCAGCAGCTTAGGGGGAGATACGCAGTATTTT. The encoded protein is CASSLGGDTQYF.

On this clone itself: At one end the junction does not follow the germline gene, possibly because of a read error. The chain links TRBV30 to TRBJ1-4; D is undetermined. Germline CDR1 and CDR2: GTSNPN and SVGIG (reference sequence). The CDR3 spans 13 residues. The CDR3 loop is CAWRAGWYEKLVF. DNA of the CDR3: TGTGCCTGGAGGGCTGGTTGGTATGAAAAACTGGTTTTT.

This clone was detected only a few times. The chain links TRBV5-1 to TRBJ1-1; D is perhaps TRBD1 (5 bases). The CDR3 has 14 residues. CDR1 is SGHRS and CDR2 is YFSETQ in the germline V gene. V was cut by 6 bases and J by 4 bases, with 16 bases left in between. This CDR3 reads CASNRRGVGTEAFF. In DNA, the CDR3 is TGCGCCAGCAACAGGAGGGGCGTGGGCACTGAAGCTTTCTTT.

The chain has TRBV7-2 and TRBJ1-2; no firm D call. The germline V and J ends were trimmed by 5 bases and 3 bases, with 10 bases remaining between them. The CDR3 is 13 residues long. The germline gives CDR1 SGHTA, CDR2 FQGNSA. CDR3 sequence reads: CASSPYTHYGYTF. CDR3 in DNA: TGTGCCAGCAGCCCCTACACCCACTATGGCTACACCTTC.

This clone was observed a few times. V usage is TRBV5-8 and J usage is TRBJ2-7, with no clear D. The V end was cut by 0 bases, the J end by 2 bases, with 15 bases between. Germline V gene lookup returns CDR1 SGHTS and CDR2 YDEGEE. CDR3 length: 16 residues. In DNA form, the CDR3 reads TGTGCCAGCAGCTTGGAGTTTGGGCAGCCCGCCTACGAGCAGTACTTC. It is translated as CASSLEFGQPAYEQYF. The full variable domain, with the rest looked up from reference TRBV5-8 and TRBJ2-7, is EAGVTQSPTHLIKTRGQQATLRCSPISGHTSVYWYQQALGLGLQFLLWYDEGEERNRGNFPPRFSGRQFPNYSSELNVNALELEDSALYLCASSLEFGQPAYEQYFGPGTRLTVT.

The chain employs TRBV4-2 and TRBJ1-2, with D unclear. V shed 4 bases and J shed 0 bases, with 12 bases lying between them. CDR3 length equals 15 residues. Germline loops: CDR1 LGHNA, CDR2 YNFKEQ. This CDR3 reads CASSPPGGANYGYTF. The CDR3 DNA sequence: TGTGCCAGCAGCCCACCCGGAGGAGCTAACTATGGCTACACCTTC.

This clone has only a few counts. The chain carries TRBV4-2 and TRBJ1-3; D remains ambiguous. The CDR3 has 15 residues. Per germline, CDR1 LGHNA and CDR2 YNFKEQ. Between the trimmed V and J ends, which lost 5 bases and 4 bases, there was a span of 15 bases. The DNA for the CDR3 is TGTGCCAGCAGCTTGGCCGGCGGGCCCGGAAACACCATATATTTT. Protein: CASSLAGGPGNTIYF.

V gene TRBV5-1 combines with J gene TRBJ2-2; D remains unclear. This CDR3 spans 18 amino acids. The V and J ends lost 2 bases and 0 bases respectively, with 17 bases between them. Per germline, CDR1 SGHRS and CDR2 YFSETQ. CDR3 in amino acids: CASSLSIGAPPNTGELFF. CDR3 nucleotides: TGCGCCAGCAGCTTATCCATCGGCGCGCCCCCGAACACCGGGGAGCTGTTTTTT.

CDR3 sequence: CASSTGTGKFSYEQYF. For the CDR3, the DNA is TGTGCCAGCAGCACGGGGACAGGAAAATTCTCCTACGAGCAGTACTTC. The rearrangement links TRBV7-4 to TRBJ2-7, with 8 bases matching TRBD1. This CDR3 is 16 amino acids long. Trimming at V came to 5 bases and at J to 0 bases, leaving 9 bases not matched to a gene. Germline loops: CDR1 SGHVT, CDR2 SQSDAQ. The variable domain in full, with the rest retrieved from reference TRBV7-4 and TRBJ2-7, is GAGVSQSPRYKVAKRGRDVALRCDSISGHVTLYWYRQTLGQGSEVLTYSQSDAQRDKSGRPSGRFSAERPERSVSTLKIQRTEQGDSAVYLCASSTGTGKFSYEQYFGPGTRLTVT.

The chain couples TRBV5-6 to TRBJ1-6, with 7 bases identical to TRBD1. Germline loops: CDR1 SGHDT, CDR2 YYEEEE. CDR3 length equals 14 residues. Unmatched junction bases numbered 3, after V lost 2 bases and J lost 7 bases. The CDR3 sequence: CASSLGTVNSPLHF. CDR3 DNA sequence: TGTGCCAGCAGCTTAGGGACAGTAAATTCACCCCTCCACTTT.

Comments on this clone: A much larger clone differs by one base, so this may be a read error. Additional DNA sequences in this sample encode the identical CDR3. V gene TRBV29-1 combines with J gene TRBJ2-5, with D unclear. V lost 4 bases to trimming and J lost 3 bases, with 9 bases between them. The CDR3 runs to 12 residues. Germline-derived CDR1 and CDR2 are SQVTM and ANQGSEA. The chain's CDR3 is CSVATAKETQYF. The CDR3 coding sequence is TGCAGCGTTGCAACAGCTAAAGAGACCCAGTACTTC.

Note on this clone: One end of the junction is discordant with germline, which a read error may explain. CDR3 amino acids: CASSQELSGTVLF. DNA of the CDR3: TGCGCCAGCAGCCAGGAGCTGTCCGGGACAGTCCTCTTC. This sequence joins TRBV4-1 and TRBJ2-7; 7 bases line up with TRBD1. This CDR3 is built from 13 residues. The V gene's germline CDR1 is MGHRA and CDR2 YSYEKL.

This clone was seen more than once but under ten times. CDR3 residues: CASSPQGTETQYF. As DNA, the CDR3 is TGCGCCAGCAGCCCACAGGGAACCGAGACCCAGTACTTC. The gene calls are TRBV5-1 and TRBJ2-5, with TRBD1 as a possible D gene (6 bases). V shed 4 bases and J shed 5 bases, with 12 bases lying between them. Germline V lookup: CDR1 SGHRS, CDR2 YFSETQ. There are 13 residues in the CDR3. Filled out from reference TRBV5-1 and TRBJ2-5, the complete variable domain reads KAGVTQTPRYLIKTRGQQVTLSCSPISGHRSVSWYQQTPGQGLQFLFEYFSETQRNKGNFPGRFSGRQFSNSRSEMNVSTLELGDSALYLCASSPQGTETQYFGPGTRLLVL.

The CDR3 DNA reads as TGTGCCAGCAGCGAAACTAGCCTCCCGCAGTTCTTC. Its protein is CASSETSLPQFF. The V and J genes are TRBV7-9 and TRBJ2-1, with D tentatively TRBD2 (6 bases). Germline-derived CDR1 and CDR2 are SEHNR and FQNEAQ (reference sequence). V lost 5 bases, J lost 12 bases, and 14 bases lay in between. This CDR3 is built from 12 residues. The variable domain in full, completed from reference TRBV7-9 and TRBJ2-1, reads DTGVSQNPRHKITKRGQNVTFRCDPISEHNRLYWYRQTLGQGPEFLTYFQNEAQLEKSRLLSDRFSAERPKGSFSTLEIQRTEQGDSAMYLCASSETSLPQFFGPGTRLTVL.

The chain is built from TRBV10-2 and TRBJ2-3, with 14 bases matching TRBD2. Germline V CDR1 and CDR2: WSHSY, SAAADI. V dropped 4 bases and J dropped 0; count of bases not matched to a gene: 3. The length of the CDR3 is 17 residues. In nucleotides, the CDR3 is TGCGCCAGCAGTGGACTAGCGGGGGGGACTAGCACAGATACGCAGTATTTT. Residues: CASSGLAGGTSTDTQYF.

This clone was counted a few times. The chain couples TRBV10-1 to TRBJ2-7; TRBD2 aligns across 10 bases. CDR3 length equals 14 residues. The V gene's germline CDR1 is WNHNN and CDR2 SYGVQD (reference sequence). V lost 11 bases to trimming and J lost 2 bases; unmatched junction nucleotides: 9. For the CDR3, the DNA is TGCGCCGCCTCCGGGACTAGCGTTACCTACGAGCAGTACTTC. This codes for CAASGTSVTYEQYF.

This sequence joins TRBV6-5 and TRBJ2-7; D could derive from TRBD1 or TRBD2 (5 bases each). The CDR3 is 15 residues long. Germline values: CDR1 MNHEY, CDR2 SVGAGI. V was shortened by 4 bases and J by 0 bases, with 13 bases between the two germline ends. This chain's CDR3 is CASSSDGASSYEQYF. Written as DNA, the CDR3 is TGTGCCAGCAGTTCCGACGGGGCGAGCTCCTACGAGCAGTACTTC.

The chain joins TRBV5-4 to TRBJ2-1; no clear D. V dropped 5 bases and J dropped 3 bases, with 9 bases sitting between them. Germline V CDR1 and CDR2: SGHNT, YYREEE (reference sequence). The CDR3 is 13 amino acids. The CDR3 bases are TGTGCCAGCAGTAGTGGGGTCTACAATGAGCAGTTCTTC. Residues: CASSSGVYNEQFF.

This clone appeared once. This chain joins TRBV6-5 and TRBJ2-7, with D possibly TRBD2 on 6 matching bases. With 2 bases removed from V and 6 bases from J, the gap between germline ends came to 8 bases. CDR1 and CDR2 from the germline V gene are MNHEY and SVGAGI. The CDR3 is made up of 12 amino acids. CDR3 sequence (DNA): TGTGCCAGCAGTTACATCGGGGGCGAGCAGTACTTC. It specifies CASSYIGGEQYF.

This CDR3 reads CASSLVPDAPDPGYTF. The CDR3 nucleotides read TGTGCCAGCAGCTTGGTTCCCGACGCGCCAGATCCGGGCTACACCTTC. The rearrangement links TRBV7-2 to TRBJ1-2, with no clear D. V was pared by 3 bases and J by 8 bases, with 22 bases between. Germline lookup yields CDR1 SGHTA and CDR2 FQGNSA. The CDR3 has 16 amino acids. The full variable domain, its missing parts supplied by reference TRBV7-2 and TRBJ1-2, is GAGVSQSPSNKVTEKGKDVELRCDPISGHTALYWYRQSLGQGLEFLIYFQGNSAPDKSGLPSDRFSAERTGGSVSTLTIQRTQQEDSAVYLCASSLVPDAPDPGYTFGSGTRLTVV.

This clone has at least ten counts. V is TRBV6-6 and J is TRBJ2-5; tentatively, D is TRBD1 (6 bases). CDR3 length: 14 amino acids. Germline CDR1 reads MNHNY; CDR2 reads SVGAGI (reference sequence). V was shortened by 0 bases and J by 5 bases, with 10 bases between the two germline ends. As DNA, the CDR3 is TGTGCCAGCAGTTACTCGAGGGGGTTCGAGACCCAGTACTTC. Encoded protein: CASSYSRGFETQYF.

V usage is TRBV6-6 and J usage is TRBJ1-1; no reliable D call. The germline V gene has CDR1 MNHNY and CDR2 SVGAGI (reference sequence). V dropped 3 bases and J dropped 1 base, with 9 bases sitting between them. The CDR3 totals 14 residues. The chain's CDR3 is CASSYLLTNTEAFF. CDR3 coding DNA: TGTGCCAGCAGTTATCTTCTAACGAACACTGAAGCTTTCTTT.

This clone has only a few counts. DNA of the CDR3: TGTGCCAGCAGCAAAGAAAGGGGGTTGGTCTACGAGCAGTACTTC. Protein: CASSKERGLVYEQYF. The chain joins TRBV21-1 to TRBJ2-7; TRBD1, the D gene given by the table, was not confirmed from the DNA. TRBV21-1 is labeled a pseudogene. CDR3 length: 15 amino acids.

Only one count was recorded for this clone. The gene calls are TRBV11-3 and TRBJ1-3; TRBD1 agrees at 7 bases. CDR3 length equals 16 residues. V shed 5 bases, J shed 0 bases, and the junction held 7 bases outside the gene matches. Germline-derived CDR1 and CDR2 are SGHNT and YENEEA. The CDR3 here is CASSAGQVRSGNTIYF. CDR3 in DNA: TGTGCCAGCAGCGCCGGACAGGTCCGCTCTGGAAACACCATATATTTT. The full variable domain, its missing parts supplied by reference TRBV11-3 and TRBJ1-3, is EAGVVQSPRYKIIEKKQPVAFWCNPISGHNTLYWYLQNLGQGPELLIRYENEEAVDDSQLPKDRFSAERLKGVDSTLKIQPAELGDSAVYLCASSAGQVRSGNTIYFGEGSWLTVV.

This clone is labeled as medium-sized (0.01 to 0.1%). The chain recombines TRBV11-2 with TRBJ2-3, with 8 bases fitting TRBD2. The germline gives CDR1 SGHAT, CDR2 FQNNGV. Germline trimming cut 1 base from V and 3 bases from J; bases unmatched to any gene: 9. This CDR3 comprises 17 residues. This CDR3 is CASSLAGTRLITDTQYF. DNA of the CDR3: TGTGCCAGCAGCTTAGCCGGGACTAGACTCATTACAGATACGCAGTATTTT.

V gene TRBV11-2 combines with J gene TRBJ1-1, with a weak D call TRBD1 (6 bases). Germline V gene data show CDR1 as SGHAT and CDR2 as FQNNGV. V lost 2 bases and J lost 5, with 15 bases in between. The CDR3 has 15 amino acids. The CDR3 sequence: CASSLIGGQWTEAFF. The CDR3 DNA reads TGTGCCAGCAGCTTAATCGGGGGGCAATGGACTGAAGCTTTCTTT.

Comment on this clone: Compared with germline, one end of the junction differs, possibly owing to a read error. V usage is TRBV5-1 and J usage is TRBJ1-4, with TRBD1 identical over 7 bases. Germline V lookup: CDR1 SGHRS, CDR2 YFSETQ. The CDR3 is 18 amino acids. As DNA, the CDR3 is TGCGCCCGCAGCGTGGGGTTACGGCAGGGGGGTTCTAATGAAAAACTGTTTTTT. This sequence encodes CARSVGLRQGGSNEKLFF.

A single count supports this clone. The V call is TRBV29-1, the J call TRBJ2-3, with D maybe TRBD2 (6 bases). V shed 4 bases and J shed 7 bases, with 15 bases lying between them. From germline, CDR1 is SQVTM and CDR2 ANQGSEA. CDR3 length: 13 residues. Written as DNA, the CDR3 is TGCAGCGTTGTAGGGCGGGGCCACTATACGCAGTATTTT. It yields the protein CSVVGRGHYTQYF.

This clone came up a few times. This chain links TRBV9 with TRBJ2-1; 7 positions match TRBD1. The germline gives CDR1 SGDLS, CDR2 YYNGEE. The trim removed 0 bases at V and 1 base at J, leaving 1 base unmatched. The CDR3 is 15 amino acids. CDR3 in amino acids: CASSVGTGSYNEQFF. CDR3 sequence (DNA): TGTGCCAGCAGCGTAGGGACAGGTTCCTACAATGAGCAGTTCTTC. Based on the CDR3 plus reference TRBV9 and TRBJ2-1, the full variable domain is DSGVTQTPKHLITATGQRVTLRCSPRSGDLSVYWYQQSLDQGLQFLIQYYNGEERAKGNILERFSAQQFPDLHSELNLSSLELGDSALYFCASSVGTGSYNEQFFGPGTRLTVL.

The sample holds a few counts of this clone. J is TRBJ2-5 and V is TRBV18, with D unresolved. The CDR3 sequence is 12 residues long. Germline V gene data show CDR1 as KGHSH and CDR2 as LQKENI. V lost 4 bases, J lost 3 bases, and 6 bases lay in between. CDR3 loop: CASSRREETQYF. The CDR3 bases are TGTGCCAGCTCACGCAGAGAAGAGACCCAGTACTTC. The variable domain in full, with the rest retrieved from reference TRBV18 and TRBJ2-5, is NAGVMQNPRHLVRRRGQEARLRCSPMKGHSHVYWYRQLPEEGLKFMVYLQKENIIDESGMPKERFSAEFPKEGPSILRIQQVVRGDSAAYFCASSRREETQYFGPGTRLLVL.